The table lists the clone carrying this TCR beta chain with a few counts. Using immunoSEQ multiplex PCR, the repertoire was profiled, and TCRdb retains in-frame clones only, with some absent. The sample comprises 150,000 to 200,000 clones, about 93% of which are singletons, and approximately 0.7% rests with the top ten. The data derive from a study of control samples from healthy donors and cancer patients. The TCR sequence derives from a woman between 25 and 40 years old in good health. The sequenced material came from blood.

CDR3 DNA sequence: TGTGCCAGCAGCCGGTCTAGCGGGAGGAGGACAGATACGCAGTATTTT. Translated, it gives CASSRSSGRRTDTQYF. The chain links TRBV7-9 to TRBJ2-3; the match to TRBD2 covers 11 bases. Germline V gene lookup returns CDR1 SEHNR and CDR2 FQNEAQ (reference sequence). The CDR3 spans 16 residues. Trimming took 5 bases from V and 3 from J; bases not matched to a gene: 7.